The next 23 T cell receptor beta chains were all read from a single sample in a study of blood T cell repertoires in COVID-19. This table comes from immunoSEQ multiplex PCR, and its TCRdb copy is limited to in-frame clones, with some not included. This sample yields about 280,000 clones, of which roughly 85% are seen a single time; under 3% belongs to the top ten. The sequencing sample was made of PBMCs or T cells enriched from blood (not recorded which). Every receptor here comes from a woman aged 45-65 years who had recovered from COVID-19.

The chain combines TRBV11-3 with TRBJ2-1; D remains ambiguous. Germline V gene lookup returns CDR1 SGHNT and CDR2 YENEEA. This CDR3 comprises 11 residues. The germline V and J ends were trimmed by 3 bases and 8 bases, with 5 bases remaining between them. The CDR3 sequence: CASSFGDEQFF. CDR3 DNA: TGTGCCAGCAGCTTCGGAGATGAGCAGTTCTTC.

V is TRBV12-3 or TRBV12-4 and J is TRBJ2-7; D is unclear. V lost 6 bases and J lost 4, with 4 bases in between. The CDR3 length is 10 residues. The CDR3 here is CASSVYEQYF. The CDR3 coding sequence is TGTGCCAGCAGCGTTTACGAGCAGTACTTC.

The rearrangement joins TRBV19 to TRBJ2-2, with TRBD1 matching over 8 bases. CDR3 length: 16 amino acids. Germline CDR1 reads LNHDA; CDR2 reads SQIVND (reference sequence). V lost 3 bases, J lost 5 bases, and 8 bases stayed unmatched. The CDR3: CASSIEGRGPTGELFF. In DNA form, the CDR3 reads TGTGCCAGTAGTATTGAGGGCAGGGGGCCGACCGGGGAGCTGTTTTTT.

V usage is TRBV21-1 and J usage is TRBJ2-7; the table calls TRBD1, which could not be checked here. TRBV21-1 is shown as a pseudogene. This CDR3 comprises 16 residues. CDR3 bases: TGTGCCAGCAGCGTACCCGGGACAGGACGATACTACGAGCAGTACTTC. Protein sequence: CASSVPGTGRYYEQYF.

This clone was counted once. This CDR3 is CASSPQRSPYNEQFF. As DNA, the CDR3 is TGTGCCAGCAGCCCTCAGCGGTCACCCTACAATGAGCAGTTCTTC. The genes are TRBV5-4 and TRBJ2-1; weak D call: TRBD2 (5 bases). The CDR3 has 15 residues. The V gene's germline CDR1 is SGHNT and CDR2 YYREEE (reference sequence). Trimming pared 4 bases from V and 2 bases from J, leaving 13 bases between.

This clone is a singleton in its sample. CDR3 in DNA: TGCGCCAGCAGCAAAGGGGGAAGGACAGGCAAAGAGACCCAGTACTTC. This encodes CASSKGGRTGKETQYF. This chain connects TRBV5-1 to TRBJ2-5, with 7 bases aligning to TRBD1. The CDR3 consists of 16 residues. Per the germline V gene, CDR1 is SGHRS and CDR2 is YFSETQ. The V and J ends lost 4 bases and 3 bases, in that order; junction bases with no gene match: 12.

This clone has only one observation. This chain connects TRBV5-1 to TRBJ1-2; D uncertain. V lost 0 bases and J lost 4, with 19 bases in between. Germline CDR1 is SGHRS and CDR2 is YFSETQ. The CDR3 loop spans 17 amino acids. CDR3 DNA sequence: TGCGCCAGCAGCTTGGAGGTGGGCCAAAACGCTATCTATGGCTACACCTTC. It yields the protein CASSLEVGQNAIYGYTF.

This clone came up once. This CDR3 is CATSDGDRGPGEKLFF. The CDR3 DNA sequence: TGTGCCACCAGTGATGGGGACAGGGGGCCTGGTGAAAAACTGTTTTTT. The rearrangement uses TRBV24-1 and TRBJ1-4; 12 bases fit TRBD1. The trim removed 3 bases at V and 7 bases at J, leaving 5 bases unmatched. The germline V gene encodes CDR1 KGHDR and CDR2 SFDVKD. The CDR3 covers 16 residues.

This chain connects TRBV7-9 to TRBJ2-3, with 11 bases lining up with TRBD1. Germline loops: CDR1 SEHNR, CDR2 FQNEAQ (reference sequence). CDR3 length: 16 amino acids. J lost 0 bases, V lost 7 bases, and 6 bases had no gene match. This chain's CDR3 is CASTQRDRGSTDTQYF. In nucleotides, the CDR3 is TGTGCCAGCACCCAGAGGGACAGGGGGAGCACAGATACGCAGTATTTT.

The V and J genes are TRBV5-1 and TRBJ2-1, with D tentatively TRBD2 (5 bases). Trimming shortened V by 0 bases and J by 6 bases, and 22 bases separated the two germline ends. The germline V gene has CDR1 SGHRS and CDR2 YFSETQ. CDR3 size: 18 residues. The CDR3 reads CASSLAPSGVVTFNEQFF. The CDR3 bases are TGCGCCAGCAGCTTGGCCCCTTCCGGGGTGGTAACGTTCAATGAGCAGTTCTTC.

DNA of the CDR3: TGTGCCAGCAACAAACAGGGGGCGAATTCACCCCTCCACTTT. This sequence encodes CASNKQGANSPLHF. The chain recombines TRBV7-9 with TRBJ1-6; 9 nucleotides align to TRBD1. V was clipped by 7 bases and J by 7 bases; unmatched bases: 5. The CDR3 is made up of 14 amino acids. Germline CDR1 SEHNR, CDR2 FQNEAQ (reference sequence).

The chain has TRBV28 and TRBJ1-2, with a tentative D call TRBD1 (6 bases). The germline V and J ends were trimmed by 5 bases and 2 bases, with 15 bases remaining between them. The germline gives CDR1 MDHEN, CDR2 SYDVKM. CDR3 size: 15 residues. The chain's CDR3 is CASSLTFGQNYGYTF. CDR3 DNA: TGTGCCAGCAGTCTCACTTTTGGACAGAACTATGGCTACACCTTC.

This clone was recorded a few times. At the DNA level, this CDR3 is encoded by other sequences in the same sample as well. The CDR3 protein is CSGTQGSTEAFF. The CDR3 nucleotides are TGCAGCGGGACACAGGGGAGTACTGAAGCTTTCTTT. This sequence joins TRBV29-1 and TRBJ1-1, with TRBD1 matching over 7 bases. The CDR3 sequence is 12 residues long. Trimming cost V 7 bases and J 5 bases; bases outside gene matches: 7. The V gene's germline CDR1 is SQVTM and CDR2 ANQGSEA. Full variable domain (remainder filled in from reference TRBV29-1 and TRBJ1-1): SAVISQKPSRDICQRGTSLTIQCQVDSQVTMMFWYRQQPGQSLTLIATANQGSEATYESGFVIDKFPISRPNLTFSTLTVSNMSPEDSSIYLCSGTQGSTEAFFGQGTRLTVV.

The rearrangement links TRBV6-5 to TRBJ1-1; 9 positions match TRBD1. V was clipped by 8 bases and J by 5 bases; unmatched bases: 6. Looked up from germline, CDR1 is MNHEY and CDR2 is SVGAGI. This CDR3 spans 13 amino acids. The CDR3 DNA is TGTGCCAGCTTGGACAGGGGCAGGACTGAAGCTTTCTTT. Translating gives CASLDRGRTEAFF.

The CDR3 region has the DNA TGTGCCAGCATTTACAGGGGCCTCAATGAGCAGTTCTTC. Its protein is CASIYRGLNEQFF. The chain carries TRBV5-6 and TRBJ2-1; 7 bases align to TRBD1. The CDR3 consists of 13 residues. CDR1 is SGHDT and CDR2 is YYEEEE in the germline V gene. The J segment lost 6 bases and the V segment lost 6 bases, leaving 6 bases of the junction unmatched.

The gene calls are TRBV2 and TRBJ1-4, with 8 bases lining up with TRBD1. The CDR3 is 14 amino acids. Trimming cost V 4 bases and J 7 bases; bases outside gene matches: 5. CDR1 and CDR2 from the germline V gene are SNHLY and FYNNEI. The CDR3 region has the DNA TGTGCCAGCAGTGCTGACAGGGGAGCTGAAAAACTGTTTTTT. This translates into CASSADRGAEKLFF.

The genes are TRBV7-2 and TRBJ1-2; 7 bases map to TRBD1. Germline loops: CDR1 SGHTA, CDR2 FQGNSA. The CDR3 loop spans 15 amino acids. Trimming at V came to 4 bases and at J to 7 bases, leaving 12 bases not matched to a gene. CDR3 nucleotide sequence: TGTGCCAGCAGCTCGGGACAGCTCCGTGGGCGTGGCTACACCTTC. It codes for CASSSGQLRGRGYTF.

The genes are TRBV6-2 or TRBV6-3 and TRBJ2-5, with 7 bases identical to TRBD1. V shed 4 bases, J shed 5 bases, and the junction held 10 bases outside the gene matches. The CDR3 length is 15 residues. Per germline, CDR1 MNHEY and CDR2 SVGEGT. The CDR3 here is CASSLDRWERETQYF. As DNA, the CDR3 is TGTGCCAGCAGTTTGGACAGGTGGGAAAGGGAGACCCAGTACTTC.

The V gene is TRBV4-3, the J gene TRBJ2-7; 9 positions agree with TRBD2. Germline assignment: CDR1 LGHNA and CDR2 YSLEER. The CDR3 contains 15 residues. J lost 3 bases, V lost 0 bases, and 3 bases had no gene match. CDR3 loop: CASSQEAGGFYEQYF. CDR3 DNA: TGCGCCAGCAGCCAAGAAGCGGGAGGTTTCTACGAGCAGTACTTC.

The V call is TRBV2, the J call TRBJ1-3; unclear D gene. The germline V gene encodes CDR1 SNHLY and CDR2 FYNNEI. Deletions cut 4 bases from V and 0 bases from J, with 7 bases between. This CDR3 contains 14 residues. CDR3 sequence: CASSVVYSGNTIYF. In DNA, the CDR3 is TGTGCCAGCAGTGTCGTGTACTCTGGAAACACCATATATTTT.

This chain joins TRBV29-1 and TRBJ2-2, with TRBD2 identical over 7 bases. CDR1 is SQVTM and CDR2 is ANQGSEA in the germline V gene. The J segment lost 7 bases and the V segment lost 8 bases, leaving 10 bases of the junction unmatched. This CDR3 contains 13 residues. The CDR3 here is CSTSLAGIGELFF. CDR3 bases: TGCAGCACTAGCTTAGCGGGTATCGGGGAGCTGTTTTTT.

V usage is TRBV4-1 and J usage is TRBJ1-2; 9 nucleotides align to TRBD1. The CDR3 sequence is 14 residues long. V was pared by 1 base and J by 8 bases, with 5 bases of the junction left unmatched. Per germline, CDR1 MGHRA and CDR2 YSYEKL. CDR3 sequence reads: CASSQATGGRGYTF. The CDR3 coding sequence is TGCGCCAGCAGCCAAGCTACAGGGGGCAGAGGCTACACCTTC.

J is TRBJ1-5 and V is TRBV5-1, with D unclear. Germline V gene data show CDR1 as SGHRS and CDR2 as YFSETQ. V was shortened by 4 bases and J by 2 bases, with 13 bases between the two germline ends. The CDR3 length is 15 residues. The CDR3: CASSIRPGGNQPQHF. The CDR3 DNA is TGCGCCAGCAGCATACGACCGGGAGGCAATCAGCCCCAGCATTTT.